Listed below are T cell receptor beta chains from one sample, sequenced in a study of OX40 agonist ivuxolimab in advanced cancers. The protocol was immunoSEQ multiplex PCR, while the TCRdb copy is restricted to in-frame clones and leaves out a portion. The table includes 68,000 or so clones, around 83% detected once. The sample here was CD4+ or CD8+ T cells sorted from blood, taken in a trial of the OX40 agonist ivuxolimab. These TCRs come from an adult with an advanced solid tumor such as melanoma, head and neck, liver or kidney cancer. CDR3s include the opening cysteine and the closing phenylalanine or tryptophan. D genes are given only for firm matches. Only part of the rows carry a size: once, few, many, or a class if the clone is expanded.

J: TRBJ1-3
size: .
D: .
V: TRBV5-1
CDR3: CASSFGSGNTIYF
DNA: TGCGCCAGCAGCTTTGGCTCTGGAAACACCATATATTTT

J: TRBJ1-1
size: .
D: .
V: TRBV14
CDR3: CASSREVARGSEAFF
DNA: TGTGCCAGCAGCCGGGAGGTGGCCCGGGGCAGTGAAGCTTTCTTT

J: TRBJ1-1
size: .
D: .
V: TRBV2
CDR3: CASSPRPGGNTEAFF
DNA: TGTGCCAGCAGCCCCCGACCGGGCGGGAACACTGAAGCTTTCTTT

J: TRBJ2-3
size: .
D: .
V: TRBV5-5
CDR3: CASSLLGLSTDTQYF
DNA: TGTGCCAGCAGCTTGCTCGGCCTAAGCACAGATACGCAGTATTTT

J: TRBJ1-2
size: .
D: .
V: TRBV30
CDR3: CAWSPPPGRNYGYTF
DNA: TGTGCCTGGAGCCCCCCTCCGGGTAGGAATTATGGCTACACCTTC

J: TRBJ2-1
size: .
D: TRBD2
V: TRBV29-1
CDR3: CSVDGEGRPNEQFF
DNA: TGCAGCGTTGATGGGGAGGGGAGGCCCAATGAGCAGTTCTTC

J: TRBJ2-6
size: .
D: .
V: TRBV7-9
CDR3: CASGRHRTGANVLTF
DNA: TGTGCCAGCGGACGACACCGTACAGGGGCCAACGTCCTGACTTTC

J: TRBJ1-2
size: few
D: .
V: TRBV7-9
CDR3: CASSARRGTIYGYTF
DNA: TGTGCCAGCAGCGCCCGGCGGGGCACTATCTATGGCTACACCTTC

J: TRBJ1-1
size: .
D: TRBD1
V: TRBV19
CDR3: CASSTVTGRNTEAFF
DNA: TGTGCCAGTAGTACCGTGACAGGGCGGAACACTGAAGCTTTCTTT

J: TRBJ1-1
size: .
D: .
V: TRBV7-9
CDR3: CASSLSKGTEAFF
DNA: TGTGCCAGCAGCTTGTCCAAGGGGACTGAAGCTTTCTTT

J: TRBJ1-1
size: few
D: .
V: TRBV7-9
CDR3: CASSLEGKNTEAFF
DNA: TGTGCCAGCAGCTTAGAGGGAAAGAACACTGAAGCTTTCTTT

J: TRBJ2-1
size: .
D: .
V: TRBV6-5
CDR3: CASSPRGPASNEQFF
DNA: TGTGCCAGCAGTCCGAGGGGACCGGCCTCCAATGAGCAGTTCTTC

J: TRBJ1-5
size: .
D: .
V: TRBV27
CDR3: CATLGQIRSNQPQHF
DNA: TGTGCCACCCTGGGTCAGATTAGAAGCAATCAGCCCCAGCATTTT

J: TRBJ1-5
size: .
D: .
V: TRBV28
CDR3: CASSNSTGRRGPQHF
DNA: TGTGCCAGCAGTAACTCGACAGGCCGCCGTGGGCCCCAGCATTTT

J: TRBJ2-1
size: .
D: TRBD2
V: TRBV5-6
CDR3: CASSLKRGEQFF
DNA: TGTGCCAGCAGCTTGAAGCGGGGGGAGCAGTTCTTC

J: TRBJ2-7
size: .
D: .
V: TRBV11-2
CDR3: CASSFGPDTSYEQYF
DNA: TGTGCCAGCAGCTTCGGCCCGGACACCTCCTACGAGCAGTACTTC

J: TRBJ2-7
size: .
D: .
V: TRBV19
CDR3: CASSIAQAGGYEQYF
DNA: TGTGCCAGTAGTATAGCACAGGCGGGCGGATACGAGCAGTACTTC

J: TRBJ2-1
size: .
D: TRBD2
V: TRBV4-1
CDR3: CASSQEAGGSYNEQFF
DNA: TGCGCCAGCAGCCAAGAAGCGGGGGGCTCCTACAATGAGCAGTTCTTC

J: TRBJ1-4
size: .
D: .
V: TRBV7-2
CDR3: CASSQLGPNEKLFF
DNA: TGTGCCAGCAGTCAATTGGGCCCTAATGAAAAACTGTTTTTT

J: TRBJ2-7
size: .
D: .
V: TRBV28
CDR3: CASSFQVGSHYEQYF
DNA: TGTGCCAGCAGTTTTCAGGTGGGCAGCCACTACGAGCAGTACTTC

J: TRBJ1-2
size: .
D: TRBD1
V: TRBV27
CDR3: CASSLLGTGSSQKGYTF
DNA: TGTGCCAGCAGTTTATTGGGGACAGGCTCCTCGCAGAAGGGCTACACCTTC

J: TRBJ2-3
size: .
D: TRBD2
V: TRBV2
CDR3: CASRKRGLSTDTQYF
DNA: TGTGCCAGCAGGAAGCGGGGACTAAGCACAGATACGCAGTATTTT

J: TRBJ1-1
size: .
D: TRBD1
V: TRBV18
CDR3: CASSAGTGGVKTEAFF
DNA: TGTGCCAGCTCCGCCGGGACAGGGGGCGTGAAAACTGAAGCTTTCTTT

J: TRBJ2-7
size: few
D: TRBD1
V: TRBV30
CDR3: CAWSTRDRGRYEQYF
DNA: TGTGCCTGGAGTACCAGGGACAGGGGGCGCTACGAGCAGTACTTC

J: TRBJ2-7
size: .
D: .
V: TRBV27
CDR3: CASRGKGGGWEQYF
DNA: TGTGCCAGCAGGGGGAAGGGCGGCGGTTGGGAGCAGTACTTC

J: TRBJ1-3
size: .
D: .
V: TRBV5-1
CDR3: CASSSGRSLSGNTIYF
DNA: TGCGCCAGCAGCTCAGGCAGGTCCTTATCTGGAAACACCATATATTTT

J: TRBJ2-2
size: .
D: TRBD2
V: TRBV7-8
CDR3: CASSPGTSGYTGELFF
DNA: TGTGCCAGCAGCCCGGGGACTAGCGGATATACCGGGGAGCTGTTTTTT

J: TRBJ2-7
size: .
D: .
V: TRBV5-1
CDR3: CASSLSGGPYEQYF
DNA: TGCGCCAGCAGCTTGTCCGGCGGACCCTACGAGCAGTACTTC

J: TRBJ1-4
size: .
D: .
V: TRBV7-8
CDR3: CASSVTGGGEKLFF
DNA: TGTGCCAGCAGCGTCACAGGAGGGGGTGAAAAACTGTTTTTT

J: TRBJ1-1
size: few
D: .
V: TRBV7-6
CDR3: CASSLVRAGTTEAFF
DNA: TGTGCCAGCAGCTTAGTAAGGGCAGGGACAACTGAAGCTTTCTTT

J: TRBJ1-5
size: .
D: .
V: TRBV5-1
CDR3: CASSLAGFNQPQHF
DNA: TGCGCCAGCAGCTTGGCCGGGTTCAATCAGCCCCAGCATTTT

J: TRBJ2-1
size: .
D: TRBD1
V: TRBV5-1
CDR3: CASSLRQGTYNEQFF
DNA: TGCGCCAGCAGCTTGAGACAGGGGACCTACAATGAGCAGTTCTTC

J: TRBJ1-6
size: .
D: .
V: TRBV7-9
CDR3: CARSLENREGSPLHF
DNA: TGTGCCAGAAGCTTAGAAAACCGAGAGGGGTCACCCCTCCACTTT

J: TRBJ1-3
size: few
D: .
V: TRBV10-2
CDR3: CASNTGGNTIYF
DNA: TGCGCCAGCAATACAGGTGGAAACACCATATATTTT

J: TRBJ2-3
size: .
D: .
V: TRBV15
CDR3: CAARSAGRVTDTQYF
DNA: TGTGCCGCGAGGTCGGCGGGGCGGGTCACAGATACGCAGTATTTT

J: TRBJ2-3
size: .
D: .
V: TRBV19
CDR3: CASSDRGTDTQYF
DNA: TGTGCCAGTAGCGACAGAGGCACAGATACGCAGTATTTT

J: TRBJ1-1
size: .
D: .
V: TRBV5-6
CDR3: CASRGWGRGTEAFF
DNA: TGTGCCAGCAGGGGGTGGGGCCGGGGGACTGAAGCTTTCTTT

J: TRBJ2-2
size: .
D: .
V: TRBV5-6
CDR3: CASNMRGSGELFF
DNA: TGTGCCAGCAACATGAGGGGGTCCGGGGAGCTGTTTTTT

J: TRBJ2-7
size: .
D: .
V: TRBV19
CDR3: CASSSGTLSYEQYF
DNA: TGTGCCAGTAGTTCTGGGACGCTCTCCTACGAGCAGTACTTC

J: TRBJ1-1
size: .
D: .
V: TRBV25-1
CDR3: CASIPRGAWAEAFF
DNA: TGTGCCAGCATCCCAAGAGGGGCATGGGCTGAAGCTTTCTTT

J: TRBJ2-2
size: once
D: TRBD1
V: TRBV6-5
CDR3: CASSSSGTGVSGELFF
DNA: TGTGCCAGCAGTTCTTCCGGGACAGGGGTCTCCGGGGAGCTGTTTTTT

J: TRBJ1-6
size: .
D: .
V: TRBV28
CDR3: CASSLFAGGGSPLHF
DNA: TGTGCCAGCAGTTTATTCGCCGGGGGCGGGTCACCCCTCCACTTT

J: TRBJ1-2
size: .
D: .
V: TRBV2
CDR3: CASRVGEGYGYTF
DNA: TGTGCCAGCAGGGTGGGGGAGGGCTATGGCTACACCTTC

J: TRBJ2-2
size: .
D: .
V: TRBV7-9
CDR3: CASSLQGKKWELFF
DNA: TGTGCCAGCAGCTTACAGGGGAAAAAGTGGGAGCTGTTTTTT

J: TRBJ2-1
size: .
D: .
V: TRBV7-9
CDR3: CASSLWGAVTYNEQFF
DNA: TGTGCCAGCAGCTTATGGGGGGCGGTCACCTACAATGAGCAGTTCTTC

J: TRBJ1-5
size: few
D: .
V: TRBV19
CDR3: CASSISPDHQPQHF
DNA: TGTGCCAGTAGTATCAGTCCAGACCATCAGCCCCAGCATTTT

J: TRBJ2-6
size: .
D: .
V: TRBV27
CDR3: CASSLSVSGANVLTF
DNA: TGTGCCAGCAGTTTGTCAGTCTCTGGGGCCAACGTCCTGACTTTC

J: TRBJ1-6
size: .
D: .
V: TRBV11-2
CDR3: CASSRGAGSSYNSPLHF
DNA: TGTGCCAGCAGCCGAGGGGCAGGTAGCTCCTATAATTCACCCCTCCACTTT

J: TRBJ2-7
size: .
D: .
V: TRBV7-9
CDR3: CASSFAGSVQYF
DNA: TGTGCCAGCAGCTTTGCAGGGAGTGTGCAGTACTTC

J: TRBJ2-7
size: once
D: TRBD2
V: TRBV4-2
CDR3: CASSQDVGRGAGLYEQYF
DNA: TGTGCCAGCAGCCAAGATGTCGGGAGGGGCGCTGGGCTCTACGAGCAGTACTTC

J: TRBJ2-7
size: .
D: TRBD1
V: TRBV19
CDR3: CASSRGTGDQRSYEQYF
DNA: TGTGCCAGTAGCAGAGGGACAGGGGACCAGAGGTCCTACGAGCAGTACTTC

J: TRBJ2-1
size: .
D: .
V: TRBV27
CDR3: CASRLTRTYNEQFF
DNA: TGTGCCAGCAGACTGACCCGCACCTACAATGAGCAGTTCTTC

J: TRBJ1-1
size: few
D: .
V: TRBV6-5
CDR3: CASSERGTEAFF
DNA: TGTGCCAGCAGTGAACGGGGCACTGAAGCTTTCTTT

J: TRBJ2-5
size: .
D: TRBD2
V: TRBV6-1
CDR3: CASSLTSGGQETQYF
DNA: TGTGCCAGCAGTTTGACTAGCGGGGGGCAAGAGACCCAGTACTTC

J: TRBJ2-5
size: .
D: .
V: TRBV7-6
CDR3: CASSLSPRGGQETQYF
DNA: TGTGCCAGCAGCTTAAGTCCCAGGGGTGGTCAAGAGACCCAGTACTTC

J: TRBJ1-6
size: .
D: .
V: TRBV5-1
CDR3: CASSLGSSGNSPLHF
DNA: TGCGCCAGCAGCTTGGGGTCCTCGGGGAATTCACCCCTCCACTTT

J: TRBJ2-4
size: .
D: TRBD2
V: TRBV6-1
CDR3: CASSDRLAGGQVAKNIQYF
DNA: TGTGCCAGCAGTGATCGACTAGCGGGGGGTCAGGTGGCCAAAAACATTCAGTACTTC

J: TRBJ1-2
size: .
D: .
V: TRBV28
CDR3: CASSPSGVTNYGYTF
DNA: TGTGCCAGCAGTCCCTCGGGGGTCACTAACTATGGCTACACCTTC

J: TRBJ1-4
size: .
D: TRBD1
V: TRBV9
CDR3: CASSVGTGPSEKLFF
DNA: TGTGCCAGCAGCGTAGGGACAGGCCCATCCGAAAAACTGTTTTTT

J: TRBJ2-7
size: .
D: .
V: TRBV18
CDR3: CASSRGGTYEQYF
DNA: TGTGCCAGCTCACGAGGGGGTACGTACGAGCAGTACTTC